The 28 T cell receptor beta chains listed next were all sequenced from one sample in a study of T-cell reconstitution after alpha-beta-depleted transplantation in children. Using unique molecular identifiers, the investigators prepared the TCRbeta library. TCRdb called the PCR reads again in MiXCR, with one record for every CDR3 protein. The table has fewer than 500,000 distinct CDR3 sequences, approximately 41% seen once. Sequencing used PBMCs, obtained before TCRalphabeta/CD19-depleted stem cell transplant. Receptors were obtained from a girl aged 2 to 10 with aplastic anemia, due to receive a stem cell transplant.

The CDR3 DNA reads as TGTGCCAGCAGTTTCGCTATCGGGGAGCTGTTTTTT. Protein sequence: CASSFAIGELFF. The J gene is TRBJ2-2, the V gene TRBV7-9, with D unclear. Germline lookup yields CDR1 SEHNR and CDR2 FQNEAQ (reference sequence). The CDR3 length is 12 residues. Trimming left V 6 bases short and J 7 bases short, with 9 bases between. Combining the CDR3 with reference TRBV7-9 and TRBJ2-2 gives the whole variable domain DTGVSQNPRHKITKRGQNVTFRCDPISEHNRLYWYRQTLGQGPEFLTYFQNEAQLEKSRLLSDRFSAERPKGSFSTLEIQRTEQGDSAMYLCASSFAIGELFFGEGSRLTVL.

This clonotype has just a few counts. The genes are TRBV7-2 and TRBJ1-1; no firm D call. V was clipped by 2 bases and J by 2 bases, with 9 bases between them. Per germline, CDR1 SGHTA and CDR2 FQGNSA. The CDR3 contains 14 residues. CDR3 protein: CASSLLSRNTEAFF. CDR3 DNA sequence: TGTGCCAGCAGCTTATTGTCACGAAACACTGAAGCTTTCTTT.

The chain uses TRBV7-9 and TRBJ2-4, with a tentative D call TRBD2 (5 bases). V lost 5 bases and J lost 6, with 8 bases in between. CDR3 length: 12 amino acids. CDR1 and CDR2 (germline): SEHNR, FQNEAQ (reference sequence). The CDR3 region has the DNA TGTGCCAGCAGCCCCAGCGGAAACATTCAGTACTTC. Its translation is CASSPSGNIQYF.

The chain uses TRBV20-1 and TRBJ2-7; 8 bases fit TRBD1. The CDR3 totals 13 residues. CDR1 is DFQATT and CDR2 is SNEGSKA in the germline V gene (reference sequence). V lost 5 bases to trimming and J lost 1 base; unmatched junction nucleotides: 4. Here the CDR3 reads CSAGQGESYEQYF. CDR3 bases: TGCAGTGCTGGACAGGGTGAGTCCTACGAGCAGTACTTC.

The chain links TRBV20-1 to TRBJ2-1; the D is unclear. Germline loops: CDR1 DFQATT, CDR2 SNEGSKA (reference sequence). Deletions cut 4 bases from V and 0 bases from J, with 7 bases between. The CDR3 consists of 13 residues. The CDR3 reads CSATQSSYNEQFF. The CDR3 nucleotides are TGCAGTGCTACCCAGAGCTCCTACAATGAGCAGTTCTTC.

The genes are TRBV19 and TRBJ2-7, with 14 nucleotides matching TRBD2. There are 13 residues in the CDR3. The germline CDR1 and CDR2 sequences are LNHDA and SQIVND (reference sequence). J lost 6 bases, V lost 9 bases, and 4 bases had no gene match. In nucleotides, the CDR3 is TGTGCCAGCGGGACTAGCGGGAGCCTCGAGCAGTACTTC. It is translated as CASGTSGSLEQYF.

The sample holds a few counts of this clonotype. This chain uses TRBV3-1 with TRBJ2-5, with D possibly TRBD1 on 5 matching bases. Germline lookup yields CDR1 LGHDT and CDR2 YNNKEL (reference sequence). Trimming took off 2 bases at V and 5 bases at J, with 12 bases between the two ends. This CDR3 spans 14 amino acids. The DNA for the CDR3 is TGTGCCAGCAGCCAACGCAGGGCCGGGGAGACCCAGTACTTC. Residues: CASSQRRAGETQYF.

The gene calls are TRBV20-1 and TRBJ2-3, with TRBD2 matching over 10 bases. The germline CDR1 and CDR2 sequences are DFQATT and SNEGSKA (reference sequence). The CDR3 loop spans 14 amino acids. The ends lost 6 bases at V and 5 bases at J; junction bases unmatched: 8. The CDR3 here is CSADSGGRRDTQYF. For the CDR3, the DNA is TGCAGTGCCGATAGCGGGGGGAGGCGAGATACGCAGTATTTT.

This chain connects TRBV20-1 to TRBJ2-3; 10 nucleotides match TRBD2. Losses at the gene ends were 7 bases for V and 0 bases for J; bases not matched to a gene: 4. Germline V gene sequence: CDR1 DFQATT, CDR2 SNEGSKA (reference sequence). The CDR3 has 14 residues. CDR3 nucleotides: TGCAGTGGGGAACTAGCGGGGAGCACAGATACGCAGTATTTT. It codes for CSGELAGSTDTQYF.

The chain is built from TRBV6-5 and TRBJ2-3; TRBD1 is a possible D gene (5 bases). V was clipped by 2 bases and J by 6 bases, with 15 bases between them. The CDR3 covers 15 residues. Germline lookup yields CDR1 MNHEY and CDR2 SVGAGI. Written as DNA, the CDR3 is TGTGCCAGCAGTTACCGGCAGGGTAAAGTCGATACGCAGTATTTT. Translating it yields CASSYRQGKVDTQYF.

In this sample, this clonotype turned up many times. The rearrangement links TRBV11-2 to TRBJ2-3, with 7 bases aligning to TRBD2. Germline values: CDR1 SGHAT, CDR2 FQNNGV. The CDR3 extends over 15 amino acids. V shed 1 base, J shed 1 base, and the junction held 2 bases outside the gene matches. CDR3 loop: CASSLVTSGTDTQYF. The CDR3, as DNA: TGTGCCAGCAGCTTAGTAACTAGCGGCACAGATACGCAGTATTTT.

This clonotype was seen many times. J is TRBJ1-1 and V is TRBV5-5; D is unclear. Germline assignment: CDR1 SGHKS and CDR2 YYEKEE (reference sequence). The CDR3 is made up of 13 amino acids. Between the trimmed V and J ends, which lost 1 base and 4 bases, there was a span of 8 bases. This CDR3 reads CASSLKRPTEAFF. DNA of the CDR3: TGTGCCAGCAGCTTGAAGCGGCCCACTGAAGCTTTCTTT.

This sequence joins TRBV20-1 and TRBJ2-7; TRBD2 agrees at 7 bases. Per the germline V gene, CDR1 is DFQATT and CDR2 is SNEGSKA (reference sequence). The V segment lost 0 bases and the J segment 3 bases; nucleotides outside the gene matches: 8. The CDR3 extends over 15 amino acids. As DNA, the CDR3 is TGCAGTGCTAGAGACCCCGGGACTACCGACTACGAGCAGTACTTC. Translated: CSARDPGTTDYEQYF.

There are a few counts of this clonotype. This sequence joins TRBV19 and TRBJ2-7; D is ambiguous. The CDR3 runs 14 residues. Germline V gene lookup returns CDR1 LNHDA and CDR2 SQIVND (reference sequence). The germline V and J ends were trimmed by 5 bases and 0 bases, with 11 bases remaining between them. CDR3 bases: TGTGCCAGTAGTTCCGACCCTAGCTCCTACGAGCAGTACTTC. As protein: CASSSDPSSYEQYF.

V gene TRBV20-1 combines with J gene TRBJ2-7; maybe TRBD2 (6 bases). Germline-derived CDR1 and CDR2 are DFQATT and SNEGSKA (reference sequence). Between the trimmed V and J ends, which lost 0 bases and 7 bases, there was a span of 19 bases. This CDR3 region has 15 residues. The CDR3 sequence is CSARDPLAVTGEQYF. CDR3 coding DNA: TGCAGTGCTAGAGATCCCTTAGCGGTGACCGGGGAGCAGTACTTC.

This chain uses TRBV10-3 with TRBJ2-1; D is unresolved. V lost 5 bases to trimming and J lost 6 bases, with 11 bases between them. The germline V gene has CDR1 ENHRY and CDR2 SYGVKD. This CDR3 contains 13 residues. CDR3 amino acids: CAISSSWGNEQFF. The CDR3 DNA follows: TGTGCCATCAGTTCCTCATGGGGCAATGAGCAGTTCTTC.

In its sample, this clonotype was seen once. The CDR3 DNA sequence: TGCAGTGCTAGTAGCTCAGTTAATAGGAACATTCAGTACTTC. It codes for CSASSSVNRNIQYF. This chain joins TRBV20-1 and TRBJ2-4; D ambiguous. The CDR3 consists of 14 residues. CDR1 is DFQATT, CDR2 SNEGSKA, per germline (reference sequence). The V end lost 3 bases, the J end lost 7 bases, and 16 bases lay between the germline ends.

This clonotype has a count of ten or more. The CDR3 spells CSAKRDRGSGTYTDTQYF. The CDR3 coding sequence is TGCAGTGCTAAGAGGGACAGGGGAAGCGGAACCTACACAGATACGCAGTATTTT. This chain connects TRBV20-1 to TRBJ2-3; the match to TRBD1 covers 10 bases. Trimming cost V 4 bases and J 2 bases; bases outside gene matches: 15. CDR3 size: 18 residues. The germline gives CDR1 DFQATT, CDR2 SNEGSKA (reference sequence).

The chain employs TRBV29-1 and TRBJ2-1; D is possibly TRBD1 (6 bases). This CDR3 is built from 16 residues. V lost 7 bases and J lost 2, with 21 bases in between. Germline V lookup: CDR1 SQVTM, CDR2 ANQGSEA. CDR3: CSAVLYRVPTYNEQFF. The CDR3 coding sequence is TGCAGCGCAGTCCTGTACAGGGTCCCCACCTACAATGAGCAGTTCTTC.

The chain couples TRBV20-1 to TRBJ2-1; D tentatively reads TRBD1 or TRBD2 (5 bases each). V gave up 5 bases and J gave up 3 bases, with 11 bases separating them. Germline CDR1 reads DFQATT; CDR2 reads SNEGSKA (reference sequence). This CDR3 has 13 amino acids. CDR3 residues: CSAAGTNYNEQFF. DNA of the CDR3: TGCAGTGCTGCAGGGACGAACTACAATGAGCAGTTCTTC.

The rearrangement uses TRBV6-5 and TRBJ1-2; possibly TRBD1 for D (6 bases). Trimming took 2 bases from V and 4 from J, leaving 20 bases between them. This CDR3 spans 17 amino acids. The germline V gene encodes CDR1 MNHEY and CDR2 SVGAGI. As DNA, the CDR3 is TGTGCCAGCAGTTACCGGGCGGGGGCTCGGGGTAGCTATGGCTACACCTTC. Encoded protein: CASSYRAGARGSYGYTF.

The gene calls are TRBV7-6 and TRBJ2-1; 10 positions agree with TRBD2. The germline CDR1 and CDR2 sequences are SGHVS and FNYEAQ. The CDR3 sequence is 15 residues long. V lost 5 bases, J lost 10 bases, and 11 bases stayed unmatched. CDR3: CASSAEREGHYEQFF. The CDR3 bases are TGTGCCAGCAGCGCCGAGCGGGAGGGCCACTACGAGCAGTTCTTC.

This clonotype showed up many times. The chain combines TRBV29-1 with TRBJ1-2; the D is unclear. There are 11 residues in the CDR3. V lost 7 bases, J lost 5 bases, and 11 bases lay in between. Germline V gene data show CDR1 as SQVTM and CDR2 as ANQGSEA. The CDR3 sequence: CSALLGYGYTF. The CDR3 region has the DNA TGCAGCGCACTCCTGGGGTATGGCTACACCTTC. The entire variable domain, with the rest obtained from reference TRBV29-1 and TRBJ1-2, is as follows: SAVISQKPSRDICQRGTSLTIQCQVDSQVTMMFWYRQQPGQSLTLIATANQGSEATYESGFVIDKFPISRPNLTFSTLTVSNMSPEDSSIYLCSALLGYGYTFGSGTRLTVV.

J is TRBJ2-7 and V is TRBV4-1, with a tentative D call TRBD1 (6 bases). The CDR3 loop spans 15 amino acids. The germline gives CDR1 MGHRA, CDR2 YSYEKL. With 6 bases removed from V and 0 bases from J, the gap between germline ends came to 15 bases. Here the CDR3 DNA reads TGCGCCAGCAGTTACAGGGCCTTGGGCTCCTACGAGCAGTACTTC. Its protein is CASSYRALGSYEQYF.

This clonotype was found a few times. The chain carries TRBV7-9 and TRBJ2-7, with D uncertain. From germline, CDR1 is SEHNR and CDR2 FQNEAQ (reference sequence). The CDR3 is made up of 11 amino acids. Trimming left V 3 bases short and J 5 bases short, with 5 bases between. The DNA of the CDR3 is TGTGCCAGCAGCTTGCTTAACGAGCAGTACTTC. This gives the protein CASSLLNEQYF. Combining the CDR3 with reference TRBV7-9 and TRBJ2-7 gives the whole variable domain DTGVSQNPRHKITKRGQNVTFRCDPISEHNRLYWYRQTLGQGPEFLTYFQNEAQLEKSRLLSDRFSAERPKGSFSTLEIQRTEQGDSAMYLCASSLLNEQYFGPGTRLTVT.

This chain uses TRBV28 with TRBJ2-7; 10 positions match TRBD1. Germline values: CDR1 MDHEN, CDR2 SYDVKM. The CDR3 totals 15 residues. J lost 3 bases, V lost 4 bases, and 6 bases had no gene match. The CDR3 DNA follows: TGTGCCAGCAGTTCCACCGGGACAGGGGACTACGAGCAGTACTTC. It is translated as CASSSTGTGDYEQYF.

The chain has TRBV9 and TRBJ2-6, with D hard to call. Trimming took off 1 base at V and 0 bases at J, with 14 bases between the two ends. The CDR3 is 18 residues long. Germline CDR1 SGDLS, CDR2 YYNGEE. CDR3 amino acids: CASSVKPGPDSGANVLTF. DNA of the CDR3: TGTGCCAGCAGCGTAAAGCCTGGCCCAGACTCTGGGGCCAACGTCCTGACTTTC.

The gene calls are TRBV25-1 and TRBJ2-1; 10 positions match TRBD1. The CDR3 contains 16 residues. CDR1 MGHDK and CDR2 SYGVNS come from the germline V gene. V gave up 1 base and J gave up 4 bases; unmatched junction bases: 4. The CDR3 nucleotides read TGTGCCAGCAGTGAATGGGGGACAGGGGCATACAATGAGCAGTTCTTC. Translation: CASSEWGTGAYNEQFF.